This TCR beta chain was observed in a study of cytomegalovirus exposure and HLA in healthy donors. Findings and caveats of the study: The productive fraction for most TCR beta V segments was about 87% or about 30% in an earlier analysis.

The V and J ends lost 1 base and 7 bases, in that order; junction bases with no gene match: 11. There are 17 residues in the CDR3. The germline CDR1 and CDR2 sequences are MGHRA and YSYEKL. Amplification used 60 Vbeta primers and 13 Jbeta primers. The assay was immunoSEQ multiplex PCR, and TCRdb's table has in-frame clones only and misses some. The table has around 130,000 clones, about two thirds seen once. In regard to this clone: Its antigen is undetermined.

This TCR was recovered from a woman aged 60 to 75 in good health and CMV-seropositive. This rearrangement joins TRBV4-1 to TRBJ2-1, with 9 bases that match TRBD2. Material: PBMCs. This CDR3 is CASSQVPGAGGPNEQFF. DNA of the CDR3: TGCGCCAGCAGCCAAGTACCGGGGGCGGGGGGGCCAAATGAGCAGTTCTTC.